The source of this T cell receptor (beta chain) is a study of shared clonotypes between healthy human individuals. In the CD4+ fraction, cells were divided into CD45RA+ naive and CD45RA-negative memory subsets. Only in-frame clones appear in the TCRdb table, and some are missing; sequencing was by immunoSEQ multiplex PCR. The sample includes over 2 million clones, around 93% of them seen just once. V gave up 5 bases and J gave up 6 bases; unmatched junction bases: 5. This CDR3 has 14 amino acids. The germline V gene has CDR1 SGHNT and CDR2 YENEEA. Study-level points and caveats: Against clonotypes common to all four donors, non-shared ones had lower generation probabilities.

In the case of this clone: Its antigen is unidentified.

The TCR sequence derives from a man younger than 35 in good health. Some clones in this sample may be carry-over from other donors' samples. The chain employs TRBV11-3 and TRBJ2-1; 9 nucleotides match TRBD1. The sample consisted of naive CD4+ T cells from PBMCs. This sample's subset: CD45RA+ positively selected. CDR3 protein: CASSRGQGSNEQFF. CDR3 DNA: TGTGCCAGCAGCCGCGGACAGGGGAGCAATGAGCAGTTCTTC.